The rows below give T cell receptor beta chains drawn from one sample of a study of Graves' ophthalmopathy and Graves' hyperthyroidism. TCRdb re-derived calls from the multiplex PCR reads in MiXCR, one entry per CDR3 protein. Here the sample spans 35,000 to 45,000 distinct CDR3 sequences, 50% being singletons. The specimen was peripheral blood. Receptor source: an adult woman with stable Graves' hyperthyroidism. Each CDR3 is given with its conserved first and last residue. Clone size, where shown, is once, few, many, or a class for clones that have expanded.

cdr3_length clone_size j_call v_call cdr3_aa
15 - TRBJ1-5 TRBV7-2 CASSAGQGLHQPQHF
12 many TRBJ2-7 TRBV6-5 CASSNHMNEQYF
13 - TRBJ1-2 TRBV7-3 CASSVGGWYGYTF
16 - TRBJ2-5 TRBV9 CASSGRTSGTQETQYF
15 - TRBJ2-2 TRBV2 CASKQGTGATGELFF
14 - TRBJ2-6 TRBV12-3/TRBV12-4 CASRGNSGANVLTF
11 - TRBJ1-1 TRBV29-1 CSVSRTGRAFF
17 - TRBJ1-4 TRBV15 CATSRGRGRGANEKLFF
15 many TRBJ2-2 TRBV20-1 CSATTSGSRPGELFF
11 many TRBJ1-2 TRBV5-1 CASTLGDGYTF
16 many TRBJ1-4 TRBV7-2 CASSRGLIATNEKLFF
16 - TRBJ1-2 TRBV6-6 CASSYPGPSEDYGYAF
14 - TRBJ1-1 TRBV20-1 CSAREPQGLTEAFF
16 - TRBJ1-1 TRBV5-1 CASSSPGQGGGTEAFF